A single sample gave rise to the 9 T cell receptor beta chains below, sequenced in a study of blood T cell repertoires in COVID-19. Profiled with immunoSEQ multiplex PCR; TCRdb holds only in-frame clones, not every one. The repertoire consists of some 160,000 clones, with 80% to 90% occurring once and the leading ten covering 8%. The sample consisted of PBMCs or T cells enriched from blood (not recorded which). The receptor source for this set is a woman in her 50s who had recovered from COVID-19.

The chain carries TRBV4-3 and TRBJ2-6; D may be TRBD2 (6 bases). V shed 4 bases and J shed 4 bases, with 14 bases lying between them. Germline CDR1 and CDR2: LGHNA and YSLEER. The CDR3 contains 16 residues. The DNA for the CDR3 is TGCGCCAGCAGCCTACGCTCGGGGGTGGGGGCCAACGTCCTGACTTTC. This translates into CASSLRSGVGANVLTF.

V usage is TRBV6-2 or TRBV6-3 and J usage is TRBJ1-5; perhaps TRBD1 as D (5 bases). Germline CDR1 reads MNHEY; CDR2 reads SVGEGT. V lost 0 bases, J lost 7 bases, and 10 bases lay in between. This CDR3 has 14 residues. As DNA, the CDR3 is TGTGCCAGCAGTTACTCCCTGCGGGGCCAGCCCCAGCATTTT. Its protein is CASSYSLRGQPQHF.

This chain joins TRBV28 and TRBJ1-1; maybe TRBD1 (5 bases). From germline, CDR1 is MDHEN and CDR2 SYDVKM. The ends were cut back, 3 bases at V and 4 bases at J, with 18 bases in the middle. The CDR3 totals 16 residues. CDR3 sequence (DNA): TGTGCCAGCAGTTTGTGGGGGGGGTCCAGCGGCACTGAAGCTTTCTTT. Protein sequence: CASSLWGGSSGTEAFF.

The CDR3 region has the DNA TGTGCCAGCAGCTTGAAAGGGGCTAACTATGGCTACACCTTC. It encodes CASSLKGANYGYTF. This chain uses TRBV7-9 with TRBJ1-2; D may be TRBD1 (5 bases). CDR1 is SEHNR, CDR2 FQNEAQ, per germline (reference sequence). This CDR3 is 14 amino acids long. V shed 3 bases and J shed 0 bases, with 8 bases lying between them.

The CDR3, as DNA: TGTGCCAGCAGCTTAGTGGGAGTTGTGAATGAAAAACTGTTTTTT. This encodes CASSLVGVVNEKLFF. The chain recombines TRBV11-2 with TRBJ1-4, with D uncertain. This CDR3 region has 15 residues. The germline V gene has CDR1 SGHAT and CDR2 FQNNGV. The germline V and J ends were trimmed by 1 base and 5 bases, with 11 bases remaining between them.

The rearrangement joins TRBV10-3 to TRBJ1-2; 9 bases are a match to TRBD1. Germline V gene lookup returns CDR1 ENHRY and CDR2 SYGVKD. The CDR3 extends over 15 amino acids. V gave up 10 bases and J gave up 4 bases; unmatched junction bases: 13. The CDR3 DNA sequence: TGTGCCAGCCGGGACAGGGTGAGCTCCTCCTATGGCTACACCTTC. It specifies CASRDRVSSSYGYTF.

This rearrangement joins TRBV18 to TRBJ1-3, with D possibly being TRBD1 (6 bases). The CDR3 spans 16 residues. V dropped 2 bases and J dropped 0 bases, with 11 bases sitting between them. Germline lookup yields CDR1 KGHSH and CDR2 LQKENI. The CDR3 DNA sequence: TGTGCCAGCTCACCATCGGACAGCTTCTCTGGAAACACCATATATTTT. Translating gives CASSPSDSFSGNTIYF.

The CDR3 loop reads CASRGLTYGYTF. The CDR3, as DNA: TGTGCCAGCAGGGGCCTTACCTATGGCTACACCTTC. The V gene is TRBV12-3 or TRBV12-4, the J gene TRBJ1-2; no clear D gene. V shed 6 bases and J shed 4 bases, with 9 bases lying between them. The length of the CDR3 is 12 residues.

The sample holds a few counts of this clone. In nucleotides, the CDR3 is TGTGCCAGCAGCCTCCCAGGGGGGAATCAGCCCCAGCATTTT. Translation gives CASSLPGGNQPQHF. The genes are TRBV4-2 and TRBJ1-5; 7 nucleotides align to TRBD1. This CDR3 region has 14 residues. V lost 4 bases and J lost 4; bases outside the gene matches: 4. The V gene's germline CDR1 is LGHNA and CDR2 YNFKEQ.